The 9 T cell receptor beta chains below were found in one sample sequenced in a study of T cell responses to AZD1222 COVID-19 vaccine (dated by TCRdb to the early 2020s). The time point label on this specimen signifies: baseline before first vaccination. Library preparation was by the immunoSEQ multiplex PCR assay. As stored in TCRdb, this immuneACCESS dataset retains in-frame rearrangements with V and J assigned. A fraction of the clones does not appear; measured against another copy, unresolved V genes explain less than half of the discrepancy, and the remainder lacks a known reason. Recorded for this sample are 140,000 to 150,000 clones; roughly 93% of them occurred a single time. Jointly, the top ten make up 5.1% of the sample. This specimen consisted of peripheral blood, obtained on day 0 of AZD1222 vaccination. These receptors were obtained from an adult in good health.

CDR3 protein: CASSPRLAGGILSYNEQFF. In DNA form, the CDR3 reads TGTGCCAGCAGTCCCCGACTAGCGGGAGGGATACTCTCCTACAATGAGCAGTTCTTC. The gene calls are TRBV27 and TRBJ2-1, with 14 bases matching TRBD2. The CDR3 loop spans 19 amino acids. From germline, CDR1 is MNHEY and CDR2 SMNVEV (reference sequence). Losses at the gene ends were 5 bases for V and 0 bases for J; bases not matched to a gene: 9.

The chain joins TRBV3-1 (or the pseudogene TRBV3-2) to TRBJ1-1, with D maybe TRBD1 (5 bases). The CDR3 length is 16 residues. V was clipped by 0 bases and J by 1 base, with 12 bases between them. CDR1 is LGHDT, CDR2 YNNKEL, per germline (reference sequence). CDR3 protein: CASSQDEEGTNTEAFF. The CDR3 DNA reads TGTGCCAGCAGCCAAGATGAGGAGGGGACGAACACTGAAGCTTTCTTT.

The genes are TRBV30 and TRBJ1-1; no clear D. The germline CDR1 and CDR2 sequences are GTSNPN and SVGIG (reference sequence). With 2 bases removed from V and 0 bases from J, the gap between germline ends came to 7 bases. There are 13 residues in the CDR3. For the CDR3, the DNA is TGTGCCTGGAGTCGGGGATTGAACACTGAAGCTTTCTTT. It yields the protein CAWSRGLNTEAFF.

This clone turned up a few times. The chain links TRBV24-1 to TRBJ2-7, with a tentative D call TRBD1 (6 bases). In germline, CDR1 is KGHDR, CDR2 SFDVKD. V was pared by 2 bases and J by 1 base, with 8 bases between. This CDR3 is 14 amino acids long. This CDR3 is CATSDSGQSYEQYF. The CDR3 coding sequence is TGTGCCACCAGTGATTCGGGACAATCCTACGAGCAGTACTTC.

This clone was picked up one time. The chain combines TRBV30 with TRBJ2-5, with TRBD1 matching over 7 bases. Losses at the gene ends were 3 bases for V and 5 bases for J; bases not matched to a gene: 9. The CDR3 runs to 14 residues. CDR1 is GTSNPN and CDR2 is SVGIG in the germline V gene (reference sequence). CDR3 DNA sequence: TGTGCCTGGAGACTGACAGGGTGGGAGGAGACCCAGTACTTC. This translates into CAWRLTGWEETQYF.

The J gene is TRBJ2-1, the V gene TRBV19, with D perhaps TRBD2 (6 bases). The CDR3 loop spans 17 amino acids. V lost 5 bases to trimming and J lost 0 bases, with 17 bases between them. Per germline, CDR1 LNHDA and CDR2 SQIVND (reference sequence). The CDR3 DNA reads TGTGCCAGTAGTCCGGGACTCCTCGTAAGCTCCTACAATGAGCAGTTCTTC. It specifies CASSPGLLVSSYNEQFF.

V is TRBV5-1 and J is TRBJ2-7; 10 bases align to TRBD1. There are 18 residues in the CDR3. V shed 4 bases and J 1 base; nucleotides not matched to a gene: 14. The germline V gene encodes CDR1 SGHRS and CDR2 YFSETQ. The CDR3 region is CASSPRVPGQGRSYEQYF. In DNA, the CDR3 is TGCGCCAGCAGCCCCAGAGTTCCGGGACAGGGGAGATCCTACGAGCAGTACTTC. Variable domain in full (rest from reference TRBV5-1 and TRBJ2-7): KAGVTQTPRYLIKTRGQQVTLSCSPISGHRSVSWYQQTPGQGLQFLFEYFSETQRNKGNFPGRFSGRQFSNSRSEMNVSTLELGDSALYLCASSPRVPGQGRSYEQYFGPGTRLTVT.

The DNA of the CDR3 is TGTGCCACCAGCAGAGTCCTAGCCCATGAGCAGTTCTTC. This sequence encodes CATSRVLAHEQFF. The chain couples TRBV15 to TRBJ2-1; tentatively, D is TRBD2 (5 bases). Germline V CDR1 and CDR2: LNHNV, YYDKDF (reference sequence). The CDR3 spans 13 residues. With 1 base removed from V and 8 bases from J, the gap between germline ends came to 9 bases.

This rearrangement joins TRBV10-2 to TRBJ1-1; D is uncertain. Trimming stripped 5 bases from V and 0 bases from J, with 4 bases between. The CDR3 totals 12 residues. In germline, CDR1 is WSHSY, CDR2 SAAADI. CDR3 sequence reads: CASSLVNTEAFF. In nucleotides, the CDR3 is TGCGCCAGCAGTCTTGTGAACACTGAAGCTTTCTTT.